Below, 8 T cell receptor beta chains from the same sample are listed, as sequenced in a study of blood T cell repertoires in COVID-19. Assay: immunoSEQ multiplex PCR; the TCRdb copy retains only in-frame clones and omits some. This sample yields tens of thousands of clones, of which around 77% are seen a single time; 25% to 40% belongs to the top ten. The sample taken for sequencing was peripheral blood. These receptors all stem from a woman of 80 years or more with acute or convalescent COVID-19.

CDR3 in amino acids: CASSLQGAITEAFF. CDR3 coding DNA: TGCGCCAGCAGCTTACAGGGGGCGATCACTGAAGCTTTCTTT. The chain employs TRBV5-1 and TRBJ1-1; 9 positions agree with TRBD1. Germline V gene lookup returns CDR1 SGHRS and CDR2 YFSETQ. The CDR3 totals 14 residues. Trimming took 2 bases from V and 4 from J; bases not matched to a gene: 3. Full variable domain (missing parts from reference TRBV5-1 and TRBJ1-1): KAGVTQTPRYLIKTRGQQVTLSCSPISGHRSVSWYQQTPGQGLQFLFEYFSETQRNKGNFPGRFSGRQFSNSRSEMNVSTLELGDSALYLCASSLQGAITEAFFGQGTRLTVV.

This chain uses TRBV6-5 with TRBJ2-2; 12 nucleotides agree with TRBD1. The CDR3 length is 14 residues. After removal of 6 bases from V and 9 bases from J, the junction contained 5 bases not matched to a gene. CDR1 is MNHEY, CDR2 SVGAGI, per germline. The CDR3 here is CASRAGTGGRELFF. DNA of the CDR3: TGTGCCAGCAGGGCCGGGACAGGGGGCCGGGAGCTGTTTTTT.

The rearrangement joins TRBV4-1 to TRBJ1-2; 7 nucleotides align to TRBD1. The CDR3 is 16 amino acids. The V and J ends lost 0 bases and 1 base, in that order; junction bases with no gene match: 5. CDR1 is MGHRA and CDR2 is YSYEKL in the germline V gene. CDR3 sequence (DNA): TGCGCCAGCAGCCAAGATAGGGACAGCCGTAACTATGGCTACACCTTC. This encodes CASSQDRDSRNYGYTF.

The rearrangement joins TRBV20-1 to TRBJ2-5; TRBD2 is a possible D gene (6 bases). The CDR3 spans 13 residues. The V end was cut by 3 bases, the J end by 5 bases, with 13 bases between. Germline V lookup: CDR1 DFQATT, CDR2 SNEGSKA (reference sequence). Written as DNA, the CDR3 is TGCAGTGCTAGTCGACTAGTGGGGGAGACCCAGTACTTC. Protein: CSASRLVGETQYF.

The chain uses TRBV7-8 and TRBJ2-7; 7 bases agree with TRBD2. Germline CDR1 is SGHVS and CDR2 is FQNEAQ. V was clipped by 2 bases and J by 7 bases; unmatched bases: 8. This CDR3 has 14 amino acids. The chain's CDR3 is CASSLTGGGLEQYF. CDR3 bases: TGTGCCAGCAGCTTAACCGGCGGGGGTCTGGAGCAGTACTTC.

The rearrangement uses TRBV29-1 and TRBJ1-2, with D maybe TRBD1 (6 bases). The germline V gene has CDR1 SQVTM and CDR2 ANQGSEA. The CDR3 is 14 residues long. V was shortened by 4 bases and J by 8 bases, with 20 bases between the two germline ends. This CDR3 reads CSVGNPGVSGGYTF. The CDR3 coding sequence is TGCAGCGTTGGCAACCCAGGGGTTTCTGGCGGCTACACCTTC.

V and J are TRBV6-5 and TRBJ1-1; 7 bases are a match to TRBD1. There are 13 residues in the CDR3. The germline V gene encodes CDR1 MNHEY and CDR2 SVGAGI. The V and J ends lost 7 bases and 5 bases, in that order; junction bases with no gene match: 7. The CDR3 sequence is CASNRQGGTEAFF. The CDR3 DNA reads TGTGCCAGCAATAGACAGGGAGGAACTGAAGCTTTCTTT.

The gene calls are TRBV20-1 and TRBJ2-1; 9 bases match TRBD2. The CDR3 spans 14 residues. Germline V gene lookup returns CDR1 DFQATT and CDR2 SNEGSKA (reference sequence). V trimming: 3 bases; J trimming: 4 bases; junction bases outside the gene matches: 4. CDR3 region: CSASRLAGYNEQFF. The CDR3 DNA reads TGCAGTGCTAGTCGTCTAGCGGGGTACAATGAGCAGTTCTTC.